This is a list of T cell receptor beta chains from one sample in a study of T cells in localized non-small cell lung cancer. The data were produced by immunoSEQ multiplex PCR, yet TCRdb's version contains in-frame clones alone and is incomplete. The sample has tens of thousands of clones, 84% seen once; the top ten hold roughly 3%. The sample was peripheral blood, taken before any cancer treatment. The origin of the receptors is a man aged 40 to 75 with stage I lung adenocarcinoma. The CDR3 runs from the conserved cysteine through the conserved F or W. D genes are given only for firm matches.

V gene	D gene	J gene	CDR3 protein	CDR3 DNA
TRBV28	TRBD2	TRBJ2-3	CASSAGGSTDTQYF	TGTGCCAGCAGCGCGGGAGGGAGCACAGATACGCAGTATTTT
TRBV18	NA	TRBJ2-1	CASSPWDEQFF	TGTGCCAGCTCACCCTGGGACGAGCAGTTCTTC
TRBV27	NA	TRBJ2-7	CASSLRRERVYEQYF	TGTGCCAGCAGTCTTAGGCGCGAGCGGGTCTACGAGCAGTACTTC
TRBV5-4	NA	TRBJ2-7	CASSSSYEQYF	TGTGCCAGCAGCTCGTCGTACGAGCAGTACTTC
TRBV29-1	NA	TRBJ1-6	CSVRARTDSPLHF	TGCAGCGTGCGCGCTCGGACAGATTCACCCCTCCACTTT
TRBV7-8	NA	TRBJ2-5	CASSQSAGGETQYF	TGTGCCAGCAGCCAATCTGCAGGTGGAGAGACCCAGTACTTC
TRBV4-3	TRBD2	TRBJ2-2	CASSQDRAGGNTGELFF	TGCGCCAGCAGCCAAGATAGAGCGGGGGGCAATACCGGGGAGCTGTTTTTT
TRBV4-3	TRBD1	TRBJ2-7	CASSQGQGIDEQYF	TGCGCCAGCAGCCAGGGACAGGGGATAGACGAGCAGTACTTC
TRBV11-2	NA	TRBJ1-1	CASSLVGRGTFF	NA
TRBV5-4	TRBD1	TRBJ1-2	CASSLGGGNYGYTF	TGTGCCAGCAGCTTAGGGGGCGGGAACTATGGCTACACCTTC
TRBV11-2	TRBD2	TRBJ2-3	CASTTYGTSGSWTDTQYF	TGTGCCAGCACCACTTATGGGACTAGCGGGAGTTGGACAGATACGCAGTATTTT
TRBV7-3	TRBD1	TRBJ1-1	CASSLSSGTENTEAFF	TGTGCCAGCAGCCTTAGCAGCGGGACAGAAAACACTGAAGCTTTCTTT
TRBV15	NA	TRBJ1-2	CATSRGGYGYTF	TGTGCCACCAGCAGGGGGGGGTATGGCTACACCTTC
TRBV10-1	NA	TRBJ1-3	CASSAAGSSGNTIYF	TGCGCCAGCAGTGCGGCAGGGAGCTCTGGAAACACCATATATTTT